This T cell receptor (beta chain) was captured in a study of T cells in Graves' hyperthyroidism and ophthalmopathy. Overall study results and limits: Among clonotypes expanded in thyroid above 0.001, most were also found in blood.

This clonotype showed up just a few times. Its specificity is not known. Germline V gene data show CDR1 as MNHNS and CDR2 as SASEGT. The germline V and J ends were trimmed by 5 bases and 3 bases, with 14 bases remaining between them. This CDR3 is built from 14 residues. The investigators amplified TCR beta CDR3 regions from RNA transcripts. Carried out on the TCR CDR3, a first-round RT-PCR used the HTBI primer set. TCRdb called the multiplex PCR reads again in MiXCR, with one record for every CDR3 protein. Counted here are hundreds of thousands of distinct CDR3 sequences, around 20% occurring once; the ten biggest clones make up about a sixth. Newly diagnosed hyperthyroidism patients aged 18 to 65 years had disease lasting under 2 months. Diagnosing involved the use of clinical symptoms, serum thyroxine and TRAb, thyroid ultrasound and orbital computed tomography.

The sample comprised blood. The origin of this receptor is a woman in her forties or fifties with Graves' hyperthyroidism that later progressed to Graves' ophthalmopathy. V and J are TRBV6-1 and TRBJ2-7, with D perhaps being TRBD1 or TRBD2 (5 bases each). The CDR3 nucleotides read TGTGCCAGCAGTCCAGCCGGGGCTCACTACGAGCAGTACTTC. Its protein product is CASSPAGAHYEQYF.